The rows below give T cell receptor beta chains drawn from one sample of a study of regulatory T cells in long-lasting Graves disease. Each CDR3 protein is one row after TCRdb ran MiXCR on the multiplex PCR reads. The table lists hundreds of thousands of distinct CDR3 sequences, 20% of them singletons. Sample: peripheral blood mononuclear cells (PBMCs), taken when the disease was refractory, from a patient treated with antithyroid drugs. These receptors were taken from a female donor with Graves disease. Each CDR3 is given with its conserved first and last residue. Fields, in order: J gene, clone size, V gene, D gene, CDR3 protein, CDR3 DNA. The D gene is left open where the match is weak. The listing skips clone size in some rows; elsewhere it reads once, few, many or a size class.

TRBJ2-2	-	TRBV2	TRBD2	CASSLTNGGTGGPGELFF	TGTGCCAGCAGCCTCACCAATGGGGGGACGGGGGGGCCCGGGGAGCTGTTTTTT
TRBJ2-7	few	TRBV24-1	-	CATSDLQGIGYREQYF	TGTGCCACCAGTGATTTACAGGGAATCGGCTATCGCGAGCAGTACTTC
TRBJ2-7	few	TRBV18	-	CASSPASLYEQYF	TGTGCCAGCTCACCTGCAAGTCTGTACGAGCAGTACTTC
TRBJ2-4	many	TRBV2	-	CASSDEGAKNIQYF	TGTGCCAGCAGTGATGAGGGGGCCAAAAACATTCAGTACTTC
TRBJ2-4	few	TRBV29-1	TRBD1	CSASDRFGQGNIQYF	TGCAGCGCCAGCGACCGTTTCGGACAGGGAAACATTCAGTACTTC
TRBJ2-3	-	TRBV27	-	CASSLGAGGTDTQYF	TGTGCCAGCAGTTTGGGTGCAGGGGGCACAGATACGCAGTATTTT
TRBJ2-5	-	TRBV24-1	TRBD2	CATSDSAGGSEYF	TGTGCCACCAGTGATTCCGCGGGCGGGAGTGAATACTTC
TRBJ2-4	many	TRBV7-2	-	CASRLSQGNIQYF	TGTGCCAGCAGGCTTAGTCAGGGAAACATTCAGTACTTC
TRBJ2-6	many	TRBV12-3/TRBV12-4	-	CASSFWGIGANVLTF	TGTGCCAGCAGTTTCTGGGGGATTGGGGCCAACGTCCTGACTTTC
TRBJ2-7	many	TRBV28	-	CASSLVLWRGEQYF	TGTGCCAGCAGTTTGGTCCTCTGGAGAGGCGAGCAGTACTTC
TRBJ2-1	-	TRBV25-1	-	CASSASSRTDRSYNEQFF	TGTGCCAGCAGTGCCTCCTCTCGGACGGACCGATCCTACAATGAGCAGTTCTTC
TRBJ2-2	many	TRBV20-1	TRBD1	CSAWTGHTGELFF	TGCAGTGCTTGGACAGGTCACACCGGGGAGCTGTTTTTT
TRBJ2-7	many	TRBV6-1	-	CASSASGYEQYF	TGTGCCAGCAGTGCCTCAGGGTACGAGCAGTACTTC
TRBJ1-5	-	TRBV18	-	CASSPGGYGQPQHF	TGTGCCAGCTCACCGGGCGGCTATGGCCAGCCCCAGCATTTT
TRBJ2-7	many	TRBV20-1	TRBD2	CSASLAAYEQYF	TGCAGTGCTAGCCTAGCGGCCTACGAGCAGTACTTC
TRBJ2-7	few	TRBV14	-	CASSQVGSLSSYEQYF	TGTGCCAGCAGCCAAGTTGGCTCCCTGAGCTCCTACGAGCAGTACTTC
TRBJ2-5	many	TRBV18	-	CASSPDWQQETQYF	TGTGCCAGCTCACCCGATTGGCAGCAAGAGACCCAGTACTTC
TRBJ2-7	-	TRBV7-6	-	CASSRKTGGLTYEQYF	TGTGCCAGCAGCCGAAAGACAGGAGGGCTAACCTACGAGCAGTACTTC
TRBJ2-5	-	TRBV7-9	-	CASSLGLWEETQYF	TGTGCCAGCAGCTTAGGGCTTTGGGAAGAGACCCAGTACTTC
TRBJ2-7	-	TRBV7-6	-	CASSLEPGRGAYEQYF	TGTGCCAGCAGCTTAGAACCGGGACGGGGGGCGTACGAGCAGTACTTC
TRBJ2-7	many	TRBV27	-	CASNPSGRPYEQYF	TGTGCCAGCAATCCCTCGGGGCGACCCTACGAGCAGTACTTC
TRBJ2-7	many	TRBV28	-	CASHDTYEQYF	TGTGCCAGTCATGACACCTACGAGCAGTACTTC
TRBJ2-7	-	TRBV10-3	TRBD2	CAISELAGTYEQYF	TGTGCCATCAGTGAACTAGCGGGGACCTACGAGCAGTACTTC
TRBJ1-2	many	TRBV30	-	CAWRQINYGYTF	TGTGCCTGGAGACAGATTAACTATGGCTACACCTTC
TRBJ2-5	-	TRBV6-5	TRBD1	CASSYGWTGGAGTQYF	TGTGCCAGCAGTTACGGCTGGACAGGGGGCGCGGGGACCCAGTACTTC
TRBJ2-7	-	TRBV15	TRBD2	CATSRDRGGEQYF	TGTGCCACCAGCAGAGATCGCGGGGGCGAGCAGTACTTC
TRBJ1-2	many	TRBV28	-	CASRLTGRGKGYTF	TGTGCCAGCAGACTAACAGGGCGAGGTAAAGGCTACACCTTC
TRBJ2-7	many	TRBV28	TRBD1	CASSPAGQGDSYEQYF	TGTGCCAGCAGCCCGGCGGGACAGGGGGACTCCTACGAGCAGTACTTC
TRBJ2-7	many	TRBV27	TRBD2	CASSYLREGFEQYF	TGTGCCAGCAGTTATCTGAGGGAGGGATTCGAGCAGTACTTC
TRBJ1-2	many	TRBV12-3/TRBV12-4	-	CASSPRTGDNYGYTF	TGTGCCAGCAGTCCCCGGACGGGAGATAACTATGGCTACACCTTC
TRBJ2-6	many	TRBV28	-	CASKLGTTGANVLTF	TGTGCCAGCAAGCTCGGGACAACCGGGGCCAACGTCCTGACTTTC
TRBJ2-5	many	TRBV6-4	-	CASPWRTQYF	TGTGCCAGCCCCTGGAGGACCCAGTACTTC
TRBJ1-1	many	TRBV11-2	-	CASSLGGHLGEFEAFF	TGTGCCAGCAGTTTGGGCGGACATCTGGGGGAGTTTGAAGCTTTCTTT
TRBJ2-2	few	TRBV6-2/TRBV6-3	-	CASSYLGATTGELFF	TGTGCCAGCAGTTATCTGGGGGCTACCACCGGGGAGCTGTTTTTT
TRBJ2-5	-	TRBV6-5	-	CASSYPKLRTLVGTQYF	TGTGCCAGCAGTTACCCTAAGCTTCGGACATTGGTGGGGACCCAGTACTTC
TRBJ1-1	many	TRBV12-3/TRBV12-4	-	CASSIRVKNTEAFF	TGTGCCAGCAGTATCAGGGTTAAGAACACTGAAGCTTTCTTT
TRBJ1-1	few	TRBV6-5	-	CASSYDSYTEAFF	TGTGCCAGCAGTTATGACAGTTACACTGAAGCTTTCTTT
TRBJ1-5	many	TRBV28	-	CASSLGTHVDQPQHF	TGTGCCAGCAGTCTTGGGACGCACGTTGATCAGCCCCAGCATTTT
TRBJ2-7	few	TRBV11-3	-	CASSSTSGVQYF	TGTGCCAGCAGCTCGACATCCGGGGTCCAGTACTTC
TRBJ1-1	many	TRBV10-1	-	CASSEGSNPLRTEAFF	TGCGCCAGCAGTGAGGGCAGCAACCCCCTCCGGACTGAAGCTTTCTTT
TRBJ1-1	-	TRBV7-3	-	CASTRLLDTEAFF	TGTGCCAGCACTCGTCTCCTTGACACTGAAGCTTTCTTT
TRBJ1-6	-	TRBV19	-	CASSHGTSPLHF	TGTGCCAGTAGTCACGGTACCTCACCCCTCCACTTT
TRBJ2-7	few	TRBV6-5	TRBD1	CASSYAVGTGVFYEQYF	TGTGCCAGCAGTTATGCTGTAGGGACAGGAGTATTCTACGAGCAGTACTTC
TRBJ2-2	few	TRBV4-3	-	CASSRREGAGELFF	TGCGCCAGCAGCCGGAGGGAAGGGGCCGGGGAGCTGTTTTTT
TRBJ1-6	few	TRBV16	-	CASSHPGNSPLHF	TGTGCCAGCAGTCACCCGGGTAATTCACCCCTCCACTTT
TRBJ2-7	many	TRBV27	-	CASSPLGVYEQYF	TGTGCCAGCAGCCCCTTGGGAGTTTACGAGCAGTACTTC
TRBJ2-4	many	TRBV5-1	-	CASSLVGHDIQYF	TGCGCCAGCAGCTTGGTCGGGCATGACATTCAGTACTTC